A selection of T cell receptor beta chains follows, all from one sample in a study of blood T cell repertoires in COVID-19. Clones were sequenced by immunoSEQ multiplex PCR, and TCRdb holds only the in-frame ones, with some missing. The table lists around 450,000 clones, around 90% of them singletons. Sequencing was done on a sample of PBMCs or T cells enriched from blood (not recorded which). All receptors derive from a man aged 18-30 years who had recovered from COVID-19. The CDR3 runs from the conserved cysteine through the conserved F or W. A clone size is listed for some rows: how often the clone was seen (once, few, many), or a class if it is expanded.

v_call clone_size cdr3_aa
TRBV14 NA CASSPPGSHTEAFF
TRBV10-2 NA CASRGTGASYEQYF
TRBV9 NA CASSVSRDRDYGYTF
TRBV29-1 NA CSVELRSRMNTEAFF
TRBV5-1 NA CASSFSTYNEQFF
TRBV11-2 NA CASSLDSFGGTQYF
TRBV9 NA CASSVDPTPNSPLHF
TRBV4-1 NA CASSQVPLGGETQYF
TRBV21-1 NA CASRQTEQVGGYTF
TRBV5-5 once CASSVQGFPNEKLFF
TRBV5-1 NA CASSIPGQGKNEQFF
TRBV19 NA CASSMGAGHNYGYTF
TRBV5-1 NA CASSLGQYTGELFF
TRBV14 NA CASSQTRRETQYF
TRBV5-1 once CASSLSPSENTEAFF
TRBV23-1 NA CASSYGDRDLVQSNQPQHF
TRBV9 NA CASSVEISGDEKLFF
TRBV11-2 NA CASSLHLGGGYGYTF
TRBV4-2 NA CASSQDSGSYNEQFF
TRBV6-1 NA CASSAPTSGYDQETQYF
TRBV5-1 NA CASSAGTSGSYEQYF
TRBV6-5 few CASRLSSYNEQFF
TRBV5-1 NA CASSLDRAGYTF
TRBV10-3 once CAISFGSVTDTQYF
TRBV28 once CASSLRHTMNTEAFF
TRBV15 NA CATSGSGKYQPQHF
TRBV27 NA CASSFRGSSGETQYF
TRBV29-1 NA CSVWDRGETQYF
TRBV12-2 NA CASRLARFTGEQQFF
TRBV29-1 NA CSVQLAGDSTDTQYF
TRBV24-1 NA CATSSGSSGANVLTF
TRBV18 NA CASSPDIGGPPGGELFF
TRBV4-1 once CASSQDLGGLGNTIYF
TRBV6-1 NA CASSDLYREPNF
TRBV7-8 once CASSLYAEGGGQYF
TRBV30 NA CAGIPGVGGNTIYF
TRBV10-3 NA CAISDEGFSNQPQHF
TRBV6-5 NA CASSYSTVGGTEAFF
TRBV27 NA CASVSPLAGKGYTF
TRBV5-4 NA CASRQGASTGELFF
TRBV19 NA CASTPGQGRIPQHF
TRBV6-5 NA CASNDAYQGARGYTF
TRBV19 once CASNTGVPNTEAFF
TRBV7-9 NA CASSTTGDHTEAFF
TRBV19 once CASSIVTGTANTEAFF
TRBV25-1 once CASSLSGGGYTF
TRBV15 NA CATTPDSLGNTIYF
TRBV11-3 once CASSLDRADTQYF
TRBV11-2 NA CASSLVGSGGEETQYF
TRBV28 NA CASSVRRATNEKLFF